The 17 T cell receptor beta chains below were found in one sample sequenced in a study of radiation and T cells in renal cell carcinoma. Profiling relied on immunoSEQ multiplex PCR, and the TCRdb table lists in-frame clones only, not all of them. The profile shows tens of thousands of clones, 65% to 90% of them singletons. The sample's time point: blood 2 weeks post-SBRT. Documented treatment: 15 Gy SBRT to primary tumor, nephrectomy 4 weeks later. Sequenced here: blood, sampled from a patient whose treatment included radiotherapy and nephrectomy. The receptors stem from a woman between 45 and 65 years old with renal cell carcinoma.

V is TRBV7-2 and J is TRBJ1-1, with TRBD1 matching 7 bases. With V trimmed by 5 bases and J by 10 bases, 10 bases remained unmatched. Germline CDR1 and CDR2: SGHTA and FQGNSA. The CDR3 is 13 amino acids. The CDR3 DNA follows: TGTGCCAGCAGCCCTGCTCGACAGGGAGTAGCTTTCTTT. This translates into CASSPARQGVAFF.

This clone occurred a few times. The chain links TRBV5-1 to TRBJ1-5; D is ambiguous. Germline lookup yields CDR1 SGHRS and CDR2 YFSETQ. Trimming stripped 5 bases from V and 3 bases from J, with 9 bases between. The CDR3 totals 13 residues. The CDR3 protein is CASRLGLNQPQHF. Written as DNA, the CDR3 is TGCGCCAGCAGGTTAGGGCTCAATCAGCCCCAGCATTTT.

This clone was found once. The J gene is TRBJ2-7, the V gene TRBV6-5, with 7 bases lining up with TRBD1. Germline V gene data show CDR1 as MNHEY and CDR2 as SVGAGI. J gave up 0 bases and V 0 bases, and 2 bases lay outside the gene matches. The CDR3 is 15 amino acids. The CDR3 is CASSYSGTASYEQYF. The CDR3 DNA reads TGTGCCAGCAGTTACTCAGGGACAGCCTCCTACGAGCAGTACTTC.

V gene TRBV2 combines with J gene TRBJ1-6; D is uncertain. Per the germline V gene, CDR1 is SNHLY and CDR2 is FYNNEI. Trimming shortened V by 6 bases and J by 13 bases, and 13 bases separated the two germline ends. CDR3 length: 12 residues. DNA for the CDR3: TGTGCCAGCAGCGTAAACGCATTCCCCCTCCACTTT. Amino acid sequence: CASSVNAFPLHF.

The chain combines TRBV9 with TRBJ1-6; 7 bases are a match to TRBD1. Germline assignment: CDR1 SGDLS and CDR2 YYNGEE. Germline trimming cut 0 bases from V and 8 bases from J; bases unmatched to any gene: 8. The CDR3 has 16 amino acids. DNA of the CDR3: TGTGCCAGCAGCGTAGCCCTCCGGCAGGGGGATTCACCCCTCCACTTT. As protein: CASSVALRQGDSPLHF.

As for this clone: Other DNA sequences in this sample translate to the same CDR3. V is TRBV9 and J is TRBJ1-1; 7 bases agree with TRBD1. The J segment lost 0 bases and the V segment lost 4 bases, leaving 3 bases of the junction unmatched. Germline lookup yields CDR1 SGDLS and CDR2 YYNGEE. The CDR3 has 14 amino acids. In DNA form, the CDR3 reads TGTGCCAGCAGCCAGGGACAGTTGAACACTGAAGCTTTCTTT. As protein: CASSQGQLNTEAFF.

The chain employs TRBV27 and TRBJ1-6; D call uncertain. V was cut by 2 bases and J by 11 bases, with 10 bases left in between. Per germline, CDR1 MNHEY and CDR2 SMNVEV (reference sequence). This CDR3 region has 13 residues. The CDR3 DNA reads TGTGCCAGCAGTTTAACCCGATTAACACCCCTCCACTTT. This codes for CASSLTRLTPLHF.

This clone was counted only a few times. The gene calls are TRBV6-5 and TRBJ2-5; D remains ambiguous. The length of the CDR3 is 16 residues. Trimming left V 3 bases short and J 5 bases short, with 19 bases between. Germline lookup yields CDR1 MNHEY and CDR2 SVGAGI. This CDR3 reads CASSYNGVSWVETQYF. For the CDR3, the DNA is TGTGCCAGCAGTTATAATGGGGTCTCGTGGGTGGAGACCCAGTACTTC.

This clone occurred once. This rearrangement joins TRBV7-2 to TRBJ1-2; unclear D gene. The CDR3 covers 17 residues. The V gene's germline CDR1 is SGHTA and CDR2 FQGNSA. Trimming pared 4 bases from V and 3 bases from J, leaving 21 bases between. The CDR3 bases are TGTGCCAGCAGCTCCCGGAATGCGGCGTACAACTACTATGGCTACACCTTC. It codes for CASSSRNAAYNYYGYTF.

This chain joins TRBV5-5 and TRBJ1-3; the D gene is possibly TRBD1 (6 bases). Trimming left V 0 bases short and J 0 bases short, with 10 bases between. This CDR3 is 16 amino acids long. The germline V gene has CDR1 SGHKS and CDR2 YYEKEE (reference sequence). This CDR3 is CASSLAGASSGNTIYF. CDR3 bases: TGTGCCAGCAGCTTGGCAGGGGCGAGCTCTGGAAACACCATATATTTT.

V is TRBV6-5 and J is TRBJ1-5; the match to TRBD1 covers 8 bases. Germline V CDR1 and CDR2: MNHEY, SVGAGI. Trimming took 6 bases from V and 3 from J; bases not matched to a gene: 7. CDR3 length equals 15 residues. The CDR3 loop is CASSPTGADNQPQHF. DNA of the CDR3: TGTGCCAGCAGCCCGACAGGGGCCGACAATCAGCCCCAGCATTTT.

CDR3 sequence: CASSPRGDEKLFF. CDR3 in DNA: TGTGCCAGCTCACCCCGGGGGGATGAAAAACTGTTTTTT. The rearrangement uses TRBV9 and TRBJ1-4; TRBD1 might be the D (5 bases). Germline CDR1 SGDLS, CDR2 YYNGEE. CDR3 length: 13 residues. The ends were cut back, 7 bases at V and 6 bases at J, with 13 bases in the middle. Full variable domain (remainder filled in from reference TRBV9 and TRBJ1-4): DSGVTQTPKHLITATGQRVTLRCSPRSGDLSVYWYQQSLDQGLQFLIQYYNGEERAKGNILERFSAQQFPDLHSELNLSSLELGDSALYFCASSPRGDEKLFFGSGTQLSVL.

This clone was seen just once. The V and J genes are TRBV7-6 and TRBJ2-5; 10 bases agree with TRBD2. With V trimmed by 0 bases and J by 6 bases, 7 bases remained unmatched. In germline, CDR1 is SGHVS, CDR2 FNYEAQ. This CDR3 region has 16 residues. CDR3 nucleotide sequence: TGTGCCAGCAGCTTAGCGTCACTAGCGGGACCGCAGACCCAGTACTTC. This translates into CASSLASLAGPQTQYF.

The V gene is TRBV7-8, the J gene TRBJ2-7; 7 bases align to TRBD2. This CDR3 has 14 amino acids. Germline V lookup: CDR1 SGHVS, CDR2 FQNEAQ. Trimming removed 4 bases from V and 5 bases from J; junction bases left unmatched: 8. This CDR3 reads CASSSRAGVHEQYF. The CDR3 DNA follows: TGTGCCAGCAGCTCCCGCGCGGGGGTCCACGAGCAGTACTTC.

This chain connects TRBV9 to TRBJ2-1; D not certain. The ends were cut back, 2 bases at V and 9 bases at J, with 9 bases in the middle. This CDR3 region has 12 residues. Germline assignment: CDR1 SGDLS and CDR2 YYNGEE. The CDR3: CASSVKPLEQFF. DNA of the CDR3: TGTGCCAGCAGCGTCAAGCCCCTTGAGCAGTTCTTC.

To note about this clone: Other DNA sequences from this sample encode an identical CDR3 as well. The chain combines TRBV28 with TRBJ1-5; D is uncertain. Germline V gene data show CDR1 as MDHEN and CDR2 as SYDVKM. The CDR3 covers 11 residues. With 3 bases removed from V and 6 bases from J, the gap between germline ends came to 3 bases. CDR3 region: CASSFRQPQHF. For the CDR3, the DNA is TGTGCCAGCAGTTTTCGTCAGCCCCAGCATTTT.

The chain joins TRBV5-3 to TRBJ2-1; tentatively, D is TRBD1 or TRBD2 (6 bases each). TRBV5-3 is sorted into the ORF group, with uncertain function. The ends were cut back, 3 bases at V and 2 bases at J, with 21 bases in the middle. The CDR3 spans 18 residues. DNA for the CDR3: TGTGCCAGAAGCTCTATGTTTGGGGGGCGCAGCCCCTACAATGAGCAGTTCTTC. Protein sequence: CARSSMFGGRSPYNEQFF.